The sequence of this T cell receptor beta chain was determined in a study of blood T cell repertoires in COVID-19. CDR1 and CDR2 (germline): SGDLS, YYNGEE. The CDR3 is 16 residues long. With 3 bases clipped from V and 2 bases from J, the junction kept 7 bases outside the gene matches. The repertoire was sequenced with immunoSEQ multiplex PCR; TCRdb's copy has only in-frame clones and lacks some. The sample has some 93,000 clones; approximately 84% are singletons. Sequencing was carried out using peripheral blood. This sequence originates from a man aged 70-80 years with acute or convalescent COVID-19. This chain links TRBV9 with TRBJ1-4; TRBD1 aligns across 7 bases. Here the CDR3 DNA reads TGTGCCAGCAGCGCTCGAGCGACAGGGACTAATGAAAAACTGTTTTTT. It translates to CASSARATGTNEKLFF.